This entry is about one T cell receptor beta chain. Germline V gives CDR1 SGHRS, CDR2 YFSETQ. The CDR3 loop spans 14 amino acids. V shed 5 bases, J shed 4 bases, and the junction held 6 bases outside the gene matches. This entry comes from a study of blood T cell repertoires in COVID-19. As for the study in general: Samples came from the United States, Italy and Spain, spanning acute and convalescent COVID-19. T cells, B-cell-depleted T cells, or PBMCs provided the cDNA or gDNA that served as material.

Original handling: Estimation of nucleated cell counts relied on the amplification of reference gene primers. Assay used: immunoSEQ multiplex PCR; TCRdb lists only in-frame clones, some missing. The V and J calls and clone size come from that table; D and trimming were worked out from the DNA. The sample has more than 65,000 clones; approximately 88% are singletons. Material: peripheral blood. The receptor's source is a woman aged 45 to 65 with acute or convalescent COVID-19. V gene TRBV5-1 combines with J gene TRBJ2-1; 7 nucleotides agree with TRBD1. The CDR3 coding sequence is TGCGCCAGCAGTTCGGGACAGACTTACAATGAGCAGTTCTTC. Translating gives CASSSGQTYNEQFF.